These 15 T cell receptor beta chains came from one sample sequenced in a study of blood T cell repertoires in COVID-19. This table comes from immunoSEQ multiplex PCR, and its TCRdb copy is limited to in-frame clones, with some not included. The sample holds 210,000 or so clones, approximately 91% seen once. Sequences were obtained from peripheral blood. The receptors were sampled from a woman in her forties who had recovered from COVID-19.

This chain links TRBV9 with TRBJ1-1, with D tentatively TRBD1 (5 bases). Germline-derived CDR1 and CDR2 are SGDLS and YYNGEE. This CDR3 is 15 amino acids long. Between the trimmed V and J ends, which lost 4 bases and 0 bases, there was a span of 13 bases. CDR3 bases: TGTGCCAGCAGCCGCTTTGGGGCCCTGAACACTGAAGCTTTCTTT. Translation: CASSRFGALNTEAFF. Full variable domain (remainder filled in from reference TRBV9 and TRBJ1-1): DSGVTQTPKHLITATGQRVTLRCSPRSGDLSVYWYQQSLDQGLQFLIQYYNGEERAKGNILERFSAQQFPDLHSELNLSSLELGDSALYFCASSRFGALNTEAFFGQGTRLTVV.

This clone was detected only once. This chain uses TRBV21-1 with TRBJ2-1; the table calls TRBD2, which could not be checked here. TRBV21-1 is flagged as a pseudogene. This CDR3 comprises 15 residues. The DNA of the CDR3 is TGTGCCAGCAGCGGACCCGGGACTAGCGGCAATGAGCAGTTCTTC. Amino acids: CASSGPGTSGNEQFF.

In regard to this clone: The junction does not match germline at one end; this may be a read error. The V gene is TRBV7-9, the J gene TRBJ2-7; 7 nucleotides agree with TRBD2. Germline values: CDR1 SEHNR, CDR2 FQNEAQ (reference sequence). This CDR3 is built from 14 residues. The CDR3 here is CASSLAREFNEQYF. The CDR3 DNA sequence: TGTGCCAGCAGCCTAGCGCGGGAGTTCAACGAGCAGTACTTC. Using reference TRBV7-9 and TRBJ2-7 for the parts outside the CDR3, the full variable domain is DTGVSQNPRHKITKRGQNVTFRCDPISEHNRLYWYRQTLGQGPEFLTYFQNEAQLEKSRLLSDRFSAERPKGSFSTLEIQRTEQGDSAMYLCASSLAREFNEQYFGPGTRLTVT.

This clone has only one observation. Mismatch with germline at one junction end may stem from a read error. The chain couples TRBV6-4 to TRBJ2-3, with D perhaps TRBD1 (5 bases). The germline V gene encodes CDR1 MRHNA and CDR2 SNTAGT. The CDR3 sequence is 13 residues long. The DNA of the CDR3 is TGTGCCAGCAGTGACCCCGAGACAGTTACGCAGTATTTT. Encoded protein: CASSDPETVTQYF.

CDR3 amino acids: CASSQGTSGRLETQYF. The CDR3 region has the DNA TGTGCCAGCAGCCAGGGTACTAGCGGGAGGCTGGAGACCCAGTACTTC. This chain uses TRBV3-1 (or the pseudogene TRBV3-2) with TRBJ2-5; 12 positions match TRBD2. This CDR3 has 16 amino acids. Germline V gene data show CDR1 as LGHDT and CDR2 as YNNKEL (reference sequence). With V trimmed by 3 bases and J by 5 bases, 7 bases remained unmatched.

Here the CDR3 reads CASSQDGTSEETQYF. The DNA for the CDR3 is TGCGCCAGCAGCCAAGATGGGACTAGTGAAGAGACCCAGTACTTC. This chain uses TRBV4-1 with TRBJ2-5; 8 bases match TRBD2. V shed 0 bases and J 3 bases; nucleotides not matched to a gene: 3. This CDR3 contains 15 residues. CDR1 is MGHRA and CDR2 is YSYEKL in the germline V gene.

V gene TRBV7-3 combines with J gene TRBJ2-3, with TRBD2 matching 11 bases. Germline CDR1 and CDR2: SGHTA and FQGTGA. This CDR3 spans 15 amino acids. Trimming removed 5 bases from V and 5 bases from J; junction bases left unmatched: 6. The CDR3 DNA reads TGTGCCAGCAGCCCCCAGGGACTAGCGGAAGATACGCAGTATTTT. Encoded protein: CASSPQGLAEDTQYF.

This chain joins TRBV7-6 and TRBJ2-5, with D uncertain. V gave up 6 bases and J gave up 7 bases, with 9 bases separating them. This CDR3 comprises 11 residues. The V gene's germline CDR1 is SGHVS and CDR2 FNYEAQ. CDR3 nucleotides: TGTGCCAGCAGTTTCGGCGGGACCCAGTACTTC. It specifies CASSFGGTQYF.

CDR3 nucleotide sequence: TGCGCCAGCAGCGAACGGACAGGGGGAAACACCATATATTTT. Translating gives CASSERTGGNTIYF. The gene calls are TRBV5-1 and TRBJ1-3; the match to TRBD1 covers 8 bases. Germline assignment: CDR1 SGHRS and CDR2 YFSETQ. V trimming: 4 bases; J trimming: 4 bases; junction bases outside the gene matches: 4. The CDR3 extends over 14 amino acids. Using reference TRBV5-1 and TRBJ1-3 for the parts outside the CDR3, the full variable domain is KAGVTQTPRYLIKTRGQQVTLSCSPISGHRSVSWYQQTPGQGLQFLFEYFSETQRNKGNFPGRFSGRQFSNSRSEMNVSTLELGDSALYLCASSERTGGNTIYFGEGSWLTVV.

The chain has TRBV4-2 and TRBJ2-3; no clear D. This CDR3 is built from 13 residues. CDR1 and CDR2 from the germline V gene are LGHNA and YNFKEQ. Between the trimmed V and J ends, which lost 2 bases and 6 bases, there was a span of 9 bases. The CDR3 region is CASSQTPGDTQYF. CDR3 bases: TGTGCCAGCAGCCAAACACCCGGGGATACGCAGTATTTT.

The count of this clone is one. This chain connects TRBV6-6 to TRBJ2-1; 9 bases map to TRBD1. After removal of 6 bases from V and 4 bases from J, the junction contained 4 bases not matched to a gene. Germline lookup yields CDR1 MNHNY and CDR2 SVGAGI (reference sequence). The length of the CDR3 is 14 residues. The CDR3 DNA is TGTGCCAGCAGAACGACAGGGGGGTACAATGAGCAGTTCTTC. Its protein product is CASRTTGGYNEQFF.

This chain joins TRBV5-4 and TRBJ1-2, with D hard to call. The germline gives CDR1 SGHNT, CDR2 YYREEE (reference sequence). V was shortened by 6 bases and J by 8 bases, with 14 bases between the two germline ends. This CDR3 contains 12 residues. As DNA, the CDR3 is TGTGCCAGCACCACCACCGGAGAGGGCTACACCTTC. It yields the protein CASTTTGEGYTF.

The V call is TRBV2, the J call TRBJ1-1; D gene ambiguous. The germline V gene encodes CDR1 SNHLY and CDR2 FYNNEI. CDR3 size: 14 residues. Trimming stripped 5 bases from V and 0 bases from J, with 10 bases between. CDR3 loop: CASSKVYMNTEAFF. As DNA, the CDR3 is TGTGCCAGCAGTAAAGTTTACATGAACACTGAAGCTTTCTTT. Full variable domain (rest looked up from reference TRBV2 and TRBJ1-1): EPEVTQTPSHQVTQMGQEVILRCVPISNHLYFYWYRQILGQKVEFLVSFYNNEISEKSEIFDDQFSVERPDGSNFTLKIRSTKLEDSAMYFCASSKVYMNTEAFFGQGTRLTVV.

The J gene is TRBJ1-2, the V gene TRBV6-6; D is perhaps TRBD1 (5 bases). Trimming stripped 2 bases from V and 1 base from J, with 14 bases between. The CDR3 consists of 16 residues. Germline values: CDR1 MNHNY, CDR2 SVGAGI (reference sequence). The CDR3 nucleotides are TGTGCCAGCAGTTACGGGCCAGGGACTATTAACTATGGCTACACCTTC. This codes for CASSYGPGTINYGYTF.

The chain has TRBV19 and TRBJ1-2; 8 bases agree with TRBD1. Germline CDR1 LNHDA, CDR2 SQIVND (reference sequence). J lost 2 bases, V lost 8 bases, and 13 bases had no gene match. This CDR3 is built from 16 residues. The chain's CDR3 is CASDPAWAGGNYGYTF. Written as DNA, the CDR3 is TGTGCCAGTGATCCTGCGTGGGCAGGGGGCAACTATGGCTACACCTTC.